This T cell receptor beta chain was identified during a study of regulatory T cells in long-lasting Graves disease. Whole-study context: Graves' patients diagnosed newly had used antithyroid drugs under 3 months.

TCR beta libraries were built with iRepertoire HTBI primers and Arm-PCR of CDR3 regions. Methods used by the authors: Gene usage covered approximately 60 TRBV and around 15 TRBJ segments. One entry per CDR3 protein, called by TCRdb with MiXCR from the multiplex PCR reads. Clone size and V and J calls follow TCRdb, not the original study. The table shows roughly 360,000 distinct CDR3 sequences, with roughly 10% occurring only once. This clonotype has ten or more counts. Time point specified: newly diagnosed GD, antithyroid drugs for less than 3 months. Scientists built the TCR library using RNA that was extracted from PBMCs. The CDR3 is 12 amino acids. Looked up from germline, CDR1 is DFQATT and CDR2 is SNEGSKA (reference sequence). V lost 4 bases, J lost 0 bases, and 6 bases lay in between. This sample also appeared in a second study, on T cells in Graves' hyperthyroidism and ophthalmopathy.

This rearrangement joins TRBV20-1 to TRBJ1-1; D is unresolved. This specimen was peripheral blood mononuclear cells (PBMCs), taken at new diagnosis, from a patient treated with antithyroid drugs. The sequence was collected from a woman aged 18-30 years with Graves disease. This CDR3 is CSAKDVNTEAFF. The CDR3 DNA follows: TGCAGTGCTAAGGACGTGAACACTGAAGCTTTCTTT.